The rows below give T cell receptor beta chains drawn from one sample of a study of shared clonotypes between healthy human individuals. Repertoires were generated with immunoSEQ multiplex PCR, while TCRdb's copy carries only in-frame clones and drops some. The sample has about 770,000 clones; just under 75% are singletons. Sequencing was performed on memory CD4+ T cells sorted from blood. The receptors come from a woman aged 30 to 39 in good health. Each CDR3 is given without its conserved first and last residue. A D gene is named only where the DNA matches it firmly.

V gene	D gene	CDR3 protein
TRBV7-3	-	ASSLTRTNEAF
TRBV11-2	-	ASSFPHETQY
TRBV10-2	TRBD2	ASSVLAGSNEQF
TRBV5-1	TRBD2	ASSLRPTSGRRDEQF
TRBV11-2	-	ASSLTQGNNEQF
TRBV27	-	ASSQRTQSSYEQY
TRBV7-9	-	ASGHYEQY
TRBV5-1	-	ASSPGHSLLAEIYEQY
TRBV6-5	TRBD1	ASSYDRGPTGELF
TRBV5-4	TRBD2	ASSFGLAYNEQF
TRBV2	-	ASSPRVQETQY
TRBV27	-	ASSATGGNTQY
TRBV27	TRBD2	ASLGLAGGIRTYNEQF
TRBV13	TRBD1	ASSGQGTGANVLT
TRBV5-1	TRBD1	ASSGGPGQGRAELF
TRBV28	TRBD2	ASSLTPELAGGPPADTQY
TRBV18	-	ASSPNRRNTEAF
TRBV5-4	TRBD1	ASSFQGGTQPQH
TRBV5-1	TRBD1	ASSLDRGSYEQY
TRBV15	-	ATTGGLSGANVLT
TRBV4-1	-	ASSLREANQPQH
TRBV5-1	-	ASSLSGDGYT
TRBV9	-	ASSVGGSQETQY
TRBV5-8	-	ASSLVGTNTEAF
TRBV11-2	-	ASRKPGRGGADTQY
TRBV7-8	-	ASSREAGTEAF
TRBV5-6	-	ASSLASVQGGYT
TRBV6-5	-	ASSSDGRSGNTIY
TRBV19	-	ASTQDPGVNEQF
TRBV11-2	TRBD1	ASSLGTGEGNTEAF
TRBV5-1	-	ASSLVPSYNEQF
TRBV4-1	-	ASSPGHSNQPQH
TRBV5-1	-	ASSLDRAAEAF
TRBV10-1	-	ASNNNGILAPQGDTQY
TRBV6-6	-	ASSYSRAQYDTEAF
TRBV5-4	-	ASSRGAGDFTGELF
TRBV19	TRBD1	ASSGTGGTNIQY
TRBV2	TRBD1	ASSGDRGHQPQH
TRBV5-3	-	ARSFVCRAVNEKLF
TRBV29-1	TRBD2	SVDTSGRAGEQY
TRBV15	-	ATSVLLNTEAF
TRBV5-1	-	ASSLASANYNEQF
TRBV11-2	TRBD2	ASSLDPSGYEQY
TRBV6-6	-	ASSPPDRTDTQY
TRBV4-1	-	ASSQRGDNEQF
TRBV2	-	ANQGQSEAF
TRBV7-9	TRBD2	ASSLPAGRGTGELF
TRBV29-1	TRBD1	SASTGGRYEQY
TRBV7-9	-	ASSLQGTNEKLF
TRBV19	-	ASKERGSGNTIY
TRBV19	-	ASTETHNQPQH
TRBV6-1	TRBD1	ASSDRGTYGYT
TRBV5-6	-	ASTRTDSGTQY
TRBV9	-	ASSVAHGANTGELF